The 10 T cell receptor beta chains in this list originate from one sample, sequenced in a study of blood T cell repertoires in COVID-19. Clones were read by immunoSEQ multiplex PCR, and TCRdb kept only the in-frame ones, dropping some. The repertoire includes around 190,000 clones, about 90% of them detected once, and around 20% sits in the top ten. Sequencing was done on a sample of peripheral blood. The source of these receptors is a man in his 70s with active or convalescent COVID-19.

The rearrangement uses TRBV4-3 and TRBJ1-1, with 7 bases identical to TRBD1. This CDR3 is 14 amino acids long. Trimming at V came to 0 bases and at J to 5 bases, leaving 3 bases not matched to a gene. Germline CDR1 reads LGHNA; CDR2 reads YSLEER. CDR3 residues: CASSQDRGSTEAFF. Here the CDR3 DNA reads TGCGCCAGCAGCCAAGACAGGGGGAGTACTGAAGCTTTCTTT.

The rearrangement joins TRBV18 to TRBJ2-3, with a weak D call TRBD1 (6 bases). Germline V gene data show CDR1 as KGHSH and CDR2 as LQKENI. The CDR3 length is 15 residues. Trimming removed 0 bases from V and 1 base from J, with 8 bases in between. CDR3 amino acids: CASSPPRQGTDTQYF. CDR3 sequence (DNA): TGTGCCAGCTCACCACCCCGACAGGGCACAGATACGCAGTATTTT. Variable domain in full (rest from reference TRBV18 and TRBJ2-3): NAGVMQNPRHLVRRRGQEARLRCSPMKGHSHVYWYRQLPEEGLKFMVYLQKENIIDESGMPKERFSAEFPKEGPSILRIQQVVRGDSAAYFCASSPPRQGTDTQYFGPGTRLTVL.

Here the CDR3 reads CASTARGRGNTIYF. The CDR3 DNA reads TGTGCCAGCACCGCGAGGGGGCGGGGAAACACCATATATTTT. The V call is TRBV2, the J call TRBJ1-3, with 7 bases aligning to TRBD1. The CDR3 extends over 14 amino acids. Trimming removed 7 bases from V and 4 bases from J; junction bases left unmatched: 7. CDR1 and CDR2 (germline): SNHLY, FYNNEI.

This rearrangement joins TRBV6-6 to TRBJ1-2; TRBD1 is a possible D gene (5 bases). The V end lost 5 bases, the J end lost 5 bases, and 21 bases lay between the germline ends. Germline V gene sequence: CDR1 MNHNY, CDR2 SVGAGI (reference sequence). The CDR3 is 16 amino acids. CDR3 in DNA: TGTGCCAGCAGTCACCCAGACAGCCAGTATCTATATGGCTACACCTTC. This gives the protein CASSHPDSQYLYGYTF.

The CDR3 nucleotides are TGCGCCAGCAGCTTGGGCAGGGGTATTAACGACGAGCAGTACTTC. Protein sequence: CASSLGRGINDEQYF. This sequence joins TRBV5-1 and TRBJ2-7, with D possibly matching TRBD1 (6 bases). V lost 0 bases and J lost 5, with 15 bases in between. The germline V gene encodes CDR1 SGHRS and CDR2 YFSETQ. The CDR3 totals 15 residues.

CDR3 residues: CASSLTGRQGGGYTF. CDR3 nucleotide sequence: TGTGCCAGCAGTTTAACGGGGAGGCAGGGAGGGGGCTACACCTTC. The chain carries TRBV28 and TRBJ1-2; a possible D gene is TRBD1 (5 bases). There are 15 residues in the CDR3. V lost 2 bases and J lost 8, with 18 bases in between. CDR1 and CDR2 from the germline V gene are MDHEN and SYDVKM.

The chain joins TRBV9 to TRBJ2-1, with 7 positions matching TRBD1. The J segment lost 3 bases and the V segment lost 0 bases, leaving 3 bases of the junction unmatched. Germline V gene data show CDR1 as SGDLS and CDR2 as YYNGEE. There are 15 residues in the CDR3. CDR3 nucleotide sequence: TGTGCCAGCAGCGTAGGCCAGGGGGTCTACAATGAGCAGTTCTTC. Translating it yields CASSVGQGVYNEQFF.

The gene calls are TRBV28 and TRBJ2-1, with TRBD2 matching over 13 bases. This CDR3 region has 14 residues. Per germline, CDR1 MDHEN and CDR2 SYDVKM. Trimming took 5 bases from V and 15 from J; bases not matched to a gene: 10. The CDR3, as DNA: TGTGCCAGCAGTGCCGGGACTAGCGGGGCCCTCGGGTTCTTC. It yields the protein CASSAGTSGALGFF.

This rearrangement joins TRBV28 to TRBJ1-2; 8 bases are a match to TRBD1. V trimming: 3 bases; J trimming: 3 bases; junction bases outside the gene matches: 0. This CDR3 is built from 13 residues. Germline loops: CDR1 MDHEN, CDR2 SYDVKM. CDR3 in amino acids: CASSLTGDYGYTF. The CDR3, as DNA: TGTGCCAGCAGTTTGACAGGGGACTATGGCTACACCTTC.

The rearrangement uses TRBV2 and TRBJ1-3; perhaps TRBD1 as D (6 bases). CDR3 size: 15 residues. The germline V and J ends were trimmed by 3 bases and 6 bases, with 15 bases remaining between them. From germline, CDR1 is SNHLY and CDR2 FYNNEI. The CDR3 region is CASSDFRGLKNTIYF. In nucleotides, the CDR3 is TGTGCCAGCAGTGACTTCAGGGGACTAAAAAACACCATATATTTT.